The source of this TCR beta chain is a study of blood T cell repertoires in COVID-19. As for the study in general: Donors in the United States, Italy and Spain gave samples during acute or convalescent COVID-19.

Trimming took 5 bases from V and 4 from J; bases not matched to a gene: 4. This CDR3 is 14 amino acids long. Germline CDR1 and CDR2: SGHTA and FQGNSA. The repertoire was sequenced with immunoSEQ multiplex PCR; TCRdb's copy has only in-frame clones and lacks some. The table records 210,000 or so clones, almost 90% of them present only once. The receptor was isolated from a woman aged 60-75 years with acute or convalescent COVID-19. The chain carries TRBV7-2 and TRBJ2-5; 10 positions agree with TRBD1. Sequenced input: peripheral blood. CDR3 protein: CASSPTGGVETQYF. Here the CDR3 DNA reads TGTGCCAGCAGCCCGACAGGGGGCGTAGAGACCCAGTACTTC.